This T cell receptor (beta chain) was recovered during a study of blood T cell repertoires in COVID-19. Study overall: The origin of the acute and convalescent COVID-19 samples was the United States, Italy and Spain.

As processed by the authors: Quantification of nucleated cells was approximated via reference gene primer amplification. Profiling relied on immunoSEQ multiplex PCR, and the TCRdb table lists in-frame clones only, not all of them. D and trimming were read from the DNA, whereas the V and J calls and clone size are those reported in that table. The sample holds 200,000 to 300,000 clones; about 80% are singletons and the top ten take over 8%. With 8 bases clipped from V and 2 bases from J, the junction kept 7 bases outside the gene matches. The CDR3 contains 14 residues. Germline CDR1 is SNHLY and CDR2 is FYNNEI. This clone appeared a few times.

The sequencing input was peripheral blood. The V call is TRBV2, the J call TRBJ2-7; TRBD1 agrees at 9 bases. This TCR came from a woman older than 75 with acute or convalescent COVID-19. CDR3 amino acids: CASENRDRAYEQYF. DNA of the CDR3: TGTGCCAGCGAAAACCGGGACAGGGCCTACGAGCAGTACTTC.